This T cell receptor beta chain was recorded in a study of blood T cell repertoires in COVID-19. Sequenced by immunoSEQ multiplex PCR; TCRdb stores in-frame clones only, minus some. The repertoire holds 360,000 or so clones, with about nine tenths as singletons. Participants, roughly 18 to 100 years old, spanned around 25 US areas. This receptor was taken from a woman aged 30 to 39 who had been exposed to COVID-19. The specimen sequenced was PBMCs or T cells enriched from blood (not recorded which).

As DNA, the CDR3 is TGTGCCAGCAGCCTCACTGTAGAGACCTACGAGCAGTACTTC. Its translation: CASSLTVETYEQYF. The chain carries TRBV3-1 (or the pseudogene TRBV3-2) and TRBJ2-7, with D uncertain. Per the germline V gene, CDR1 is LGHDT and CDR2 is YNNKEL (reference sequence). This CDR3 spans 14 amino acids. The V gene lost 4 bases and the J gene lost 2 bases, with 12 bases spanning the gap.